The clone carrying this T cell receptor (beta chain) was detected a few times. As yet, its antigen is unknown. The PCR was carried out with 60 Vbeta primers and 13 Jbeta primers. Using immunoSEQ multiplex PCR, the repertoire was profiled, and TCRdb retains in-frame clones only, with some absent. Found here are 98,000 or so clones, 10% of them singletons; the top ten hold about 5.7%. This entry belongs to a study of cytomegalovirus exposure and HLA in healthy donors. Study findings and constraints: The authors later found HLA-associated TCR beta chains more clonally expanded than equally common others. It was likely that a cluster of highly shared sequence variants was a sequencing artifact. In a later analysis, most CMV-associated TCR beta chains appeared HLA-restricted.

Trimming removed 2 bases from V and 0 bases from J, with 14 bases in between. Germline CDR1 and CDR2: SEHNR and FQNEAQ (reference sequence). The CDR3 totals 18 residues. V is TRBV7-9 and J is TRBJ2-6; no clear D. The sample comprised PBMCs. This sequence was found in a man aged 40-55 years in good health and CMV-seropositive. The CDR3 coding sequence is TGTGCCAGCAGCTTAACGGCAGGCTTGAGCTCTGGGGCCAACGTCCTGACTTTC. Its protein product is CASSLTAGLSSGANVLTF. Drawing the rest from reference TRBV7-9 and TRBJ2-6, the complete variable domain is DTGVSQNPRHKITKRGQNVTFRCDPISEHNRLYWYRQTLGQGPEFLTYFQNEAQLEKSRLLSDRFSAERPKGSFSTLEIQRTEQGDSAMYLCASSLTAGLSSGANVLTFGAGSRLTVL.